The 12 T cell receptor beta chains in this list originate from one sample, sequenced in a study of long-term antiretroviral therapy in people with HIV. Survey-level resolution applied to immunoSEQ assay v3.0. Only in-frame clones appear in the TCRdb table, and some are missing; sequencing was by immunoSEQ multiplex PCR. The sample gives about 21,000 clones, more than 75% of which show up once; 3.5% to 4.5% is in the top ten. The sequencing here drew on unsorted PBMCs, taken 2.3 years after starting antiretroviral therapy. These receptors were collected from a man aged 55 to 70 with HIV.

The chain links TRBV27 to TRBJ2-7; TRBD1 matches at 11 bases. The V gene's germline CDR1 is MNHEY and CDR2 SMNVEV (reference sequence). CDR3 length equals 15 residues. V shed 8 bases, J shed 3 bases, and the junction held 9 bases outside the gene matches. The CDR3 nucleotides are TGTGCCAGCCTCGCTCGGACAGGGGGCATCTACGAGCAGTACTTC. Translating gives CASLARTGGIYEQYF.

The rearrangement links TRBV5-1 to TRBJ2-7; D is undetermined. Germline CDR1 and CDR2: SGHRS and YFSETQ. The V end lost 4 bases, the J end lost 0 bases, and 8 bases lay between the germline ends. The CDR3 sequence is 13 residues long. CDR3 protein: CASSPGLSYEQYF. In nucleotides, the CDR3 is TGCGCCAGCAGCCCCGGGCTCTCCTACGAGCAGTACTTC.

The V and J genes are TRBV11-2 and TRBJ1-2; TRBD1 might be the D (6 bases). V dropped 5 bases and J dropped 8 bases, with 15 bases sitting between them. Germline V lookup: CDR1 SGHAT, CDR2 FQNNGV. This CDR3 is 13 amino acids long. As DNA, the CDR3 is TGTGCCAGCAGCCGCAGGCCAGGGGAGGGCTACACCTTC. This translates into CASSRRPGEGYTF.

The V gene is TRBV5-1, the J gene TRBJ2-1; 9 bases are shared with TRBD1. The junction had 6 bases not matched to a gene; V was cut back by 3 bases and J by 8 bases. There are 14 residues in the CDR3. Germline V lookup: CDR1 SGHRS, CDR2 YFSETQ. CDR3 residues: CASSWWTGADEQFF. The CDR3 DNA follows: TGCGCCAGCAGCTGGTGGACAGGGGCGGATGAGCAGTTCTTC.

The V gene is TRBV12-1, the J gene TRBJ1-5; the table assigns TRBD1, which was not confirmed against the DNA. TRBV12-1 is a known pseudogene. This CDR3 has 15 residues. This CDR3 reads CASSSPDRGNQPQHF. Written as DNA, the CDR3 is TGTGCCAGCAGCTCACCGGACAGGGGCAACCAGCCCCAGCATTTT.

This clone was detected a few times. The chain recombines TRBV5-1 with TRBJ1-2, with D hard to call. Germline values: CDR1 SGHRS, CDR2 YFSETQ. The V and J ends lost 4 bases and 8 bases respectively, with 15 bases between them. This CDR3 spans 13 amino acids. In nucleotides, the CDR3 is TGCGCCAGCAGCCCACGCTTTGGCGGAGGCTACACCTTC. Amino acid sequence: CASSPRFGGGYTF. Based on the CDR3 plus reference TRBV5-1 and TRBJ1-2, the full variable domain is KAGVTQTPRYLIKTRGQQVTLSCSPISGHRSVSWYQQTPGQGLQFLFEYFSETQRNKGNFPGRFSGRQFSNSRSEMNVSTLELGDSALYLCASSPRFGGGYTFGSGTRLTVV.

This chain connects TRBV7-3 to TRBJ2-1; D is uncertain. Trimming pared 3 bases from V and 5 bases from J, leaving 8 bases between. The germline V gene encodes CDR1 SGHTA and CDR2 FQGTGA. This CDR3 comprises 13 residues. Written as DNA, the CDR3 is TGTGCCAGCAGCTTTGGATCCGACAATGAGCAGTTCTTC. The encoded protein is CASSFGSDNEQFF.

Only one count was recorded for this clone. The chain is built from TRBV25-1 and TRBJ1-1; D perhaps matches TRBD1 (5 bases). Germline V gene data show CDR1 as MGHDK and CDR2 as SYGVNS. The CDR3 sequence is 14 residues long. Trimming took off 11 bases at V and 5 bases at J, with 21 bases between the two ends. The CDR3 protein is CASRDGGQGTEAFF. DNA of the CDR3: TGTGCCTCCCGGGACGGAGGCCAAGGTACTGAAGCTTTCTTT.

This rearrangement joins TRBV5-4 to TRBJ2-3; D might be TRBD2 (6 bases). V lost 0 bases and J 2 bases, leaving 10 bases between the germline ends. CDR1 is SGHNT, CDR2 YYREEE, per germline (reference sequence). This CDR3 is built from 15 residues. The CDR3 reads CASSLAGGTTDTQYF. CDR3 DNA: TGTGCCAGCAGCTTGGCAGGCGGGACCACAGATACGCAGTATTTT.

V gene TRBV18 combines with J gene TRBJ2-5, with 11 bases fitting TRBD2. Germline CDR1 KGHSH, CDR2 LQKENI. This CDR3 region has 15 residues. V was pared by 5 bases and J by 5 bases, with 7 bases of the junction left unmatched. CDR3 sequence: CASSLLAGAEETQYF. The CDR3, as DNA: TGTGCCAGCTCATTACTAGCGGGAGCGGAGGAGACCCAGTACTTC.

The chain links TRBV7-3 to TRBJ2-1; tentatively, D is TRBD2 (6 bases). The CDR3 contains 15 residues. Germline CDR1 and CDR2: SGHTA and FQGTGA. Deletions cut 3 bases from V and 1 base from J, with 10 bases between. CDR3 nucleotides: TGTGCCAGCAGCTTGGGGGGAGGTTCCTACAATGAGCAGTTCTTC. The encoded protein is CASSLGGGSYNEQFF. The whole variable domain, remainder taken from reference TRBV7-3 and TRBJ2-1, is GAGVSQTPSNKVTEKGKYVELRCDPISGHTALYWYRQSLGQGPEFLIYFQGTGAADDSGLPNDRFFAVRPEGSVSTLKIQRTERGDSAVYLCASSLGGGSYNEQFFGPGTRLTVL.

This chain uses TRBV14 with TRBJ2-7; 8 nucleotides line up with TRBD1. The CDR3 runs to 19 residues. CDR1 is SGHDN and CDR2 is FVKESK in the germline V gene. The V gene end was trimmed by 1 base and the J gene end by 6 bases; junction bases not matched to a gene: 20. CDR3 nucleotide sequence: TGTGCCAGCAGCCAAGGTCATCCCAAAGAGGACAGGGAGGCTCTCGAGCAGTACTTC. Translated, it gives CASSQGHPKEDREALEQYF.